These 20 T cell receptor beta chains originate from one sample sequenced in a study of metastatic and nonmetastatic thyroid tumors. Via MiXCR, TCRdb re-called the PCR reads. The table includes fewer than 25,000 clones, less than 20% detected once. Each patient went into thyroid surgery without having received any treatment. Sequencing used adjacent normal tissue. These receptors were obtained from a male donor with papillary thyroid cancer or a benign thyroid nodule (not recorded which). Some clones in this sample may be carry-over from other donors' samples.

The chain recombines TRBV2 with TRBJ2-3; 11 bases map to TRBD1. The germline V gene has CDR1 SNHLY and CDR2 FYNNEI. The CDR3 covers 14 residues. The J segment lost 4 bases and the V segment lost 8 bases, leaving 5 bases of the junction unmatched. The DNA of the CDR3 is TGTGCCAGCGACCCGGGACAGGGGGCAGATACGCAGTATTTT. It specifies CASDPGQGADTQYF.

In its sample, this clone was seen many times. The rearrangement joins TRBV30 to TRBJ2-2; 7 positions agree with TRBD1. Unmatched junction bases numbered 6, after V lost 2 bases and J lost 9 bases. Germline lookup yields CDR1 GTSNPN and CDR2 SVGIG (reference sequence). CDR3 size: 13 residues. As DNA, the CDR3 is TGTGCCTGGAGTAACGACAGGGTGTGGGAGCTGTTTTTT. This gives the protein CAWSNDRVWELFF.

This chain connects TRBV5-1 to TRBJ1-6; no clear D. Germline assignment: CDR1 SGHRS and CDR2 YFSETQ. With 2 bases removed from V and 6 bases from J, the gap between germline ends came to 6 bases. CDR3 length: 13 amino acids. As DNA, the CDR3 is TGCGCCAGCAGCTTAGAGAGTAATTCACCCCTCCACTTT. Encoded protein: CASSLESNSPLHF. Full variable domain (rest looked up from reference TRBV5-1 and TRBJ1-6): KAGVTQTPRYLIKTRGQQVTLSCSPISGHRSVSWYQQTPGQGLQFLFEYFSETQRNKGNFPGRFSGRQFSNSRSEMNVSTLELGDSALYLCASSLESNSPLHFGNGTRLTVT.

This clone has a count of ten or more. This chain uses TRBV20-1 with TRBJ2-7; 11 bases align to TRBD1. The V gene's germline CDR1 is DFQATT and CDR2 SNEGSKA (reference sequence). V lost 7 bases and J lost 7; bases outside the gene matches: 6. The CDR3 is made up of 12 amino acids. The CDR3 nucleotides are TGCAGTGGGGACAGGGGGTCTCAGGAGCAGTACTTC. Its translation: CSGDRGSQEQYF.

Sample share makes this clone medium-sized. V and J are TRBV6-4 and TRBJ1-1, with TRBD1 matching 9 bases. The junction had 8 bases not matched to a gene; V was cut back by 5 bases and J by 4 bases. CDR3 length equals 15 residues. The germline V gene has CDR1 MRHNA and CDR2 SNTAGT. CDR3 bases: TGTGCCAGCAGTCGGACAGGGGAGGGGGGCACTGAAGCTTTCTTT. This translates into CASSRTGEGGTEAFF.

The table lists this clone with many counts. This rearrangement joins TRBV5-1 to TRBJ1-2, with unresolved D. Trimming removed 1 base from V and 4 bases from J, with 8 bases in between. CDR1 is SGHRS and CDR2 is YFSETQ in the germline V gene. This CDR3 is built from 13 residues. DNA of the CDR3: TGCGCCAGCAGCTTGAACAGTGGCTATGGCTACACCTTC. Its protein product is CASSLNSGYGYTF. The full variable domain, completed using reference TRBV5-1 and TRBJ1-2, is KAGVTQTPRYLIKTRGQQVTLSCSPISGHRSVSWYQQTPGQGLQFLFEYFSETQRNKGNFPGRFSGRQFSNSRSEMNVSTLELGDSALYLCASSLNSGYGYTFGSGTRLTVV.

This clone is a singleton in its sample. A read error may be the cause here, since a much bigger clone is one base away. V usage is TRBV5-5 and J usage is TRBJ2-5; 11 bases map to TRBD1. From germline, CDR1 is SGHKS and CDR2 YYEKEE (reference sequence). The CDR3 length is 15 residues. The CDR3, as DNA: TGTGCCAGCAGCTTGAGGGACAGGGGGTTAGAGACCAAGTACTTC. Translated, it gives CASSLRDRGLETKYF.

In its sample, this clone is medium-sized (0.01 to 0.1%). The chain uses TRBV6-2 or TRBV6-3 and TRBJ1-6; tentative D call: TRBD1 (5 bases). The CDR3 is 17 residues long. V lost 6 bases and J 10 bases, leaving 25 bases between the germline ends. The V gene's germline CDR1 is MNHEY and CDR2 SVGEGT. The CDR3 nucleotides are TGTGCCAGCAGACACGGAGACCGGGGAAAGGGGATATCACCCCTCCACTTT. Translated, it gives CASRHGDRGKGISPLHF.

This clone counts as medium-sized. The CDR3 nucleotides read TGTGCCAGCAGTTACGTCTTGGGGACAGGGCGGCTTGGTGTTGAAGCTTTCTTT. This codes for CASSYVLGTGRLGVEAFF. V is TRBV6-5 and J is TRBJ1-1; TRBD1 matches 9 bases. CDR1 is MNHEY and CDR2 is SVGAGI in the germline V gene. The CDR3 totals 18 residues. The ends lost 2 bases at V and 7 bases at J; junction bases unmatched: 17.

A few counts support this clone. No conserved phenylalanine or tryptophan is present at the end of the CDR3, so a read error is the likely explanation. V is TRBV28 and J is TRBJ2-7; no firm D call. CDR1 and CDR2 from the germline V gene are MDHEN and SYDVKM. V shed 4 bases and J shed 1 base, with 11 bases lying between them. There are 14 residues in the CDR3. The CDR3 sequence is CASSSGHGSYEQYL. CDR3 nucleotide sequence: TGTGCCAGCAGTTCTGGGCACGGATCCTACGAGCAGTACCTC.

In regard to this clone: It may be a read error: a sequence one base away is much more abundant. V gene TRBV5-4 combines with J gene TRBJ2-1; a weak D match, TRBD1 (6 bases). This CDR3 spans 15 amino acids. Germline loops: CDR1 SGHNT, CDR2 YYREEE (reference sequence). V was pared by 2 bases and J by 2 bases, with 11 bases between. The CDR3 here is CASSFGQCPYNEQFF. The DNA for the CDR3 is TGTGCCAGCAGCTTTGGACAGTGCCCCTACAATGAGCAGTTCTTC.

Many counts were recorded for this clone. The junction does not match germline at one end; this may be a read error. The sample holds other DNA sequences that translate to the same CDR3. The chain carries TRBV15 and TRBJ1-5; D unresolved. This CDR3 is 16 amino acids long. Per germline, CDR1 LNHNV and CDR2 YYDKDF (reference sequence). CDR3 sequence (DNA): TGTGCCACCAGCAGAGATGCAAGCCCGTACAATCGGCCCCAGCATTTT. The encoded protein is CATSRDASPYNRPQHF.

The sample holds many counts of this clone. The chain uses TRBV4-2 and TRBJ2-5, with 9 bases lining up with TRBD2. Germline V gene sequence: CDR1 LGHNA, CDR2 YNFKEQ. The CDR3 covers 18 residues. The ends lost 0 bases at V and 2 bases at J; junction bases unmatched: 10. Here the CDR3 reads CASSQDLRLAGNQETQYF. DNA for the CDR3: TGTGCCAGCAGCCAAGATCTGAGGCTAGCGGGGAATCAAGAGACCCAGTACTTC.

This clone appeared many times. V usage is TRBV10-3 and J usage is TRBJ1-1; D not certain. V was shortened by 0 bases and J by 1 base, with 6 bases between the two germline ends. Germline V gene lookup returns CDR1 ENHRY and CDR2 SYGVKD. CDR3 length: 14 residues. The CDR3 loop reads CAISESQSNTEAFF. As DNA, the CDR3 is TGTGCCATCAGTGAGTCGCAGTCGAACACTGAAGCTTTCTTT.

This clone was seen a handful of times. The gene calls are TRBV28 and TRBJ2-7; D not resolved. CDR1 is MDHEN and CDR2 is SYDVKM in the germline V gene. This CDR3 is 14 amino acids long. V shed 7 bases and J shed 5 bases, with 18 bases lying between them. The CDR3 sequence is CASIPDRPVHEQYF. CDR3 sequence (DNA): TGTGCCAGCATTCCCGATAGGCCAGTCCACGAGCAGTACTTC.

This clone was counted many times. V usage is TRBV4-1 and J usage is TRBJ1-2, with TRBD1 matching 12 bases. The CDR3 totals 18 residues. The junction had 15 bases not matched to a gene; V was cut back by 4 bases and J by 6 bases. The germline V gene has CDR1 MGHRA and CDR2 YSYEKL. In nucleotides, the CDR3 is TGCGCCAGCAGCCCCCTGCCGGGACAGGGGGCCGGGCGGCATGGCTACACCTTC. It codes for CASSPLPGQGAGRHGYTF.

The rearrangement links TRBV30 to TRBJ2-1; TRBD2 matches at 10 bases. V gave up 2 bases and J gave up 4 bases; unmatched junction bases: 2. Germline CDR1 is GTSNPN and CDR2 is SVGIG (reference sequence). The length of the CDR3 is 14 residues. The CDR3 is CAWSRLAGYNEQFF. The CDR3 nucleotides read TGTGCCTGGAGTCGACTAGCGGGTTACAATGAGCAGTTCTTC.

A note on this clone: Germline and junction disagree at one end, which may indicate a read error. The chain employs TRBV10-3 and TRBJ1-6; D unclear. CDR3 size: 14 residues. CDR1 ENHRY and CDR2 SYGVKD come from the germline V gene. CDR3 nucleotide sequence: TGTGCCATCAGTGAGGACTGGGATAATTCACCCCTCCGCTTT. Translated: CAISEDWDNSPLRF.

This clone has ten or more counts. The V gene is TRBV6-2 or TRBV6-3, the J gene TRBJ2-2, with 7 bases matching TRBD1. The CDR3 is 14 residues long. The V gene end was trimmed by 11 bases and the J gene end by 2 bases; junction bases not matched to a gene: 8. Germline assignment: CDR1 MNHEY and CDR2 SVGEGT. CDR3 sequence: CASWTGFNTGELFF. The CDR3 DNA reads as TGTGCCTCGTGGACAGGTTTTAACACCGGGGAGCTGTTTTTT.

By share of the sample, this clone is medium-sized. This CDR3 is CASSLTSGGRSSYEQYF. CDR3 bases: TGTGCCAGCAGCTTAACTAGCGGGGGAAGAAGCTCCTACGAGCAGTACTTC. The chain employs TRBV7-8 and TRBJ2-7, with 11 nucleotides matching TRBD2. CDR3 size: 17 residues. The germline V gene encodes CDR1 SGHVS and CDR2 FQNEAQ. V gave up 2 bases and J gave up 0 bases; unmatched junction bases: 6.